The 26 T cell receptor beta chains below were found in one sample sequenced in a study of blood T cell repertoires in COVID-19. Sequenced by immunoSEQ multiplex PCR; TCRdb stores in-frame clones only, minus some. Among some 200,000 clones listed, roughly nine tenths were seen once. The specimen was peripheral blood. Receptors were obtained from a woman between 65 and 79 years old with acute or convalescent COVID-19.

The J gene is TRBJ1-1, the V gene TRBV5-1, with D possibly TRBD1 on 6 matching bases. Germline CDR1 SGHRS, CDR2 YFSETQ. The CDR3 loop spans 15 amino acids. V lost 0 bases and J lost 4, with 13 bases in between. The CDR3 nucleotides read TGCGCCAGCAGCTTGGACGCAGGGGTGGGCACTGAAGCTTTCTTT. Translation: CASSLDAGVGTEAFF.

This clone is a singleton in its sample. This chain uses TRBV19 with TRBJ1-5, with 7 bases aligning to TRBD1. The V and J ends lost 10 bases and 7 bases, in that order; junction bases with no gene match: 13. This CDR3 region has 14 residues. Germline CDR1 and CDR2: LNHDA and SQIVND (reference sequence). Here the CDR3 reads CATSTRQGEQPQHF. The CDR3 DNA sequence: TGTGCCACCTCGACCCGACAGGGTGAACAGCCCCAGCATTTT.

The chain carries TRBV7-2 and TRBJ1-2; no clear D gene. Germline CDR1 and CDR2: SGHTA and FQGNSA. The CDR3 extends over 12 amino acids. Trimming left V 4 bases short and J 8 bases short, with 11 bases between. The CDR3 loop is CASSSNSRGYTF. The CDR3 DNA reads TGTGCCAGCAGCTCCAACTCTCGGGGCTACACCTTC.

The count of this clone is one. The rearrangement uses TRBV28 and TRBJ1-2; 7 nucleotides line up with TRBD1. With V trimmed by 1 base and J by 2 bases, 4 bases remained unmatched. The germline V gene encodes CDR1 MDHEN and CDR2 SYDVKM. The CDR3 sequence is 15 residues long. The CDR3: CASSLSDRKNYGYTF. CDR3 DNA: TGTGCCAGCAGTTTATCGGACAGGAAAAACTATGGCTACACCTTC.

V and J are TRBV14 and TRBJ1-2; possibly TRBD1 for D (5 bases). Trimming took off 1 base at V and 8 bases at J, with 14 bases between the two ends. Germline CDR1 reads SGHDN; CDR2 reads FVKESK. CDR3 size: 14 residues. Here the CDR3 DNA reads TGTGCCAGCAGCCAAGCTACGGTGGGGCTAGGCTACACCTTC. It encodes CASSQATVGLGYTF.

V usage is TRBV11-2 and J usage is TRBJ2-7; TRBD1 aligns across 11 bases. CDR3 size: 18 residues. V lost 3 bases to trimming and J lost 2 bases; unmatched junction nucleotides: 12. CDR1 SGHAT and CDR2 FQNNGV come from the germline V gene. In DNA form, the CDR3 reads TGTGCCAGCAGCTTCGGGACAGGGGGTCCCCGGGACACCTACGAGCAGTACTTC. This sequence encodes CASSFGTGGPRDTYEQYF.

The chain links TRBV5-1 to TRBJ2-3; D ambiguous. Per germline, CDR1 SGHRS and CDR2 YFSETQ. The CDR3 extends over 15 amino acids. V was cut by 2 bases and J by 1 base, with 11 bases left in between. The chain's CDR3 is CASSFEMSGTDTQYF. CDR3 nucleotide sequence: TGCGCCAGCAGCTTTGAGATGAGTGGCACAGATACGCAGTATTTT.

This chain links TRBV28 with TRBJ2-7; 7 bases align to TRBD2. Germline V gives CDR1 MDHEN, CDR2 SYDVKM. With 2 bases clipped from V and 4 bases from J, the junction kept 5 bases outside the gene matches. The CDR3 totals 14 residues. The CDR3: CASSLAGVIYEQYF. In nucleotides, the CDR3 is TGTGCCAGCAGTTTAGCGGGAGTAATATACGAGCAGTACTTC. Drawing the rest from reference TRBV28 and TRBJ2-7, the complete variable domain is DVKVTQSSRYLVKRTGEKVFLECVQDMDHENMFWYRQDPGLGLRLIYFSYDVKMKEKGDIPEGYSVSREKKERFSLILESASTNQTSMYLCASSLAGVIYEQYFGPGTRLTVT.

This chain uses TRBV6-2 or TRBV6-3 with TRBJ2-1; D may be TRBD2 (6 bases). Trimming shortened V by 5 bases and J by 12 bases, and 14 bases separated the two germline ends. The CDR3 is 12 amino acids. Germline V lookup: CDR1 MNHEY, CDR2 SVGEGT. For the CDR3, the DNA is TGTGCCAGCAGTCTATCGGCGCGGGGGCAGTTCTTC. Its protein is CASSLSARGQFF.

The V call is TRBV3-1 (or the pseudogene TRBV3-2), the J call TRBJ1-3, with D unresolved. The CDR3 is made up of 15 amino acids. Between the trimmed V and J ends, which lost 2 bases and 0 bases, there was a span of 8 bases. Germline CDR1 is LGHDT and CDR2 is YNNKEL (reference sequence). CDR3 loop: CASSQYPGSGNTIYF. The CDR3 region has the DNA TGTGCCAGCAGCCAATACCCGGGCTCTGGAAACACCATATATTTT.

This clone was found a few times. CDR3 amino acids: CASSYFGRGQWGNQPQHF. The CDR3 bases are TGTGCCAGCAGTTACTTCGGTAGGGGGCAGTGGGGCAATCAGCCCCAGCATTTT. This chain uses TRBV6-2 or TRBV6-3 with TRBJ1-5; 7 bases line up with TRBD1. CDR1 is MNHEY, CDR2 SVGEGT, per germline. The CDR3 contains 18 residues. After removal of 1 base from V and 2 bases from J, the junction contained 11 bases not matched to a gene.

The rearrangement uses TRBV19 and TRBJ1-2; 8 bases map to TRBD1. This CDR3 has 15 residues. Germline CDR1 is LNHDA and CDR2 is SQIVND (reference sequence). Trimming took 10 bases from V and 6 from J; bases not matched to a gene: 16. The CDR3 reads CATRRQGTGVHGYTF. Here the CDR3 DNA reads TGTGCCACCCGGAGGCAGGGGACAGGTGTCCATGGCTACACCTTC.

The chain recombines TRBV10-3 with TRBJ2-2; 9 nucleotides align to TRBD2. This CDR3 contains 14 residues. V lost 3 bases to trimming and J lost 8 bases; unmatched junction nucleotides: 4. Germline assignment: CDR1 ENHRY and CDR2 SYGVKD. DNA for the CDR3: TGTGCCATCAGTGATAGCGGGGGCTTAGGGGAGCTGTTTTTT. This gives the protein CAISDSGGLGELFF.

The chain has TRBV5-1 and TRBJ1-1; the D gene is possibly TRBD1 (6 bases). The CDR3 contains 15 residues. Deletions cut 4 bases from V and 5 bases from J, with 18 bases between. CDR1 and CDR2 from the germline V gene are SGHRS and YFSETQ. Here the CDR3 reads CASSAQGGSSTEAFF. DNA of the CDR3: TGCGCCAGCAGCGCACAGGGCGGGTCGAGTACTGAAGCTTTCTTT.

The chain combines TRBV6-2 or TRBV6-3 with TRBJ1-6, with D tentatively TRBD1 (5 bases). Trimming pared 4 bases from V and 8 bases from J, leaving 12 bases between. This CDR3 is built from 14 residues. Germline V gene lookup returns CDR1 MNHEY and CDR2 SVGEGT. The CDR3 reads CASSSQGGDSPLHF. The CDR3 DNA follows: TGTGCCAGCAGTTCCCAGGGCGGGGATTCACCCCTCCACTTT.

The chain recombines TRBV6-5 with TRBJ2-3; D unclear. CDR3 size: 11 residues. Trimming pared 8 bases from V and 7 bases from J, leaving 10 bases between. Germline CDR1 and CDR2: MNHEY and SVGAGI. The CDR3 region has the DNA TGTGCCAGCCGAACTGACTATACGCAGTATTTT. This sequence encodes CASRTDYTQYF.

The rearrangement links TRBV11-2 to TRBJ2-1; the match to TRBD1 covers 7 bases. V shed 5 bases, J shed 0 bases, and the junction held 4 bases outside the gene matches. This CDR3 has 15 residues. Looked up from germline, CDR1 is SGHAT and CDR2 is FQNNGV. Here the CDR3 reads CASSPGQDSYNEQFF. The CDR3 DNA is TGTGCCAGCAGCCCAGGACAGGACTCCTACAATGAGCAGTTCTTC.

The rearrangement links TRBV19 to TRBJ2-7, with a possible D match to TRBD2 (6 bases). This CDR3 comprises 13 residues. Trimming removed 4 bases at V and 6 bases at J, with 13 bases between. Germline loops: CDR1 LNHDA, CDR2 SQIVND (reference sequence). DNA for the CDR3: TGTGCCAGTAGTACCCTAAGGGGAGGCGAGCAGTACTTC. Translating gives CASSTLRGGEQYF.

This chain joins TRBV6-1 and TRBJ1-5; D might be TRBD1 (6 bases). The CDR3 runs 14 residues. The germline V gene has CDR1 MNHNS and CDR2 SASEGT. Trimming left V 5 bases short and J 7 bases short, with 15 bases between. CDR3 bases: TGTGCCAGCAGTAGTACAGGGAAAGAGCAGCCCCAGCATTTT. Translated, it gives CASSSTGKEQPQHF.

V usage is TRBV29-1 and J usage is TRBJ1-5, with D possibly TRBD1 on 6 matching bases. This CDR3 is 14 amino acids long. Trimming shortened V by 4 bases and J by 7 bases, and 17 bases separated the two germline ends. Germline V gene sequence: CDR1 SQVTM, CDR2 ANQGSEA. The CDR3 is CSVALQGQEQPQHF. CDR3 bases: TGCAGCGTTGCTCTGCAGGGGCAAGAACAGCCCCAGCATTTT.

This clone was observed a few times. This chain uses TRBV18 with TRBJ2-7, with TRBD1 as a possible D gene (6 bases). This CDR3 region has 15 residues. CDR1 is KGHSH and CDR2 is LQKENI in the germline V gene. The V gene lost 5 bases and the J gene lost 1 base, with 15 bases spanning the gap. This CDR3 reads CASSMMAGDSYEQYF. The CDR3 nucleotides read TGTGCCAGCTCAATGATGGCAGGGGATTCCTACGAGCAGTACTTC.

The chain is built from TRBV10-3 and TRBJ2-5, with a possible D match to TRBD2 (6 bases). V was shortened by 7 bases and J by 4 bases, with 16 bases between the two germline ends. Per the germline V gene, CDR1 is ENHRY and CDR2 is SYGVKD. This CDR3 region has 14 residues. Here the CDR3 DNA reads TGTGCCATCACCCCCTCCCGGGGGATAGAGACCCAGTACTTC. The encoded protein is CAITPSRGIETQYF.

This chain joins TRBV28 and TRBJ2-3, with TRBD2 as a possible D gene (6 bases). V was clipped by 9 bases and J by 1 base, with 14 bases between them. The V gene's germline CDR1 is MDHEN and CDR2 SYDVKM. The CDR3 loop spans 14 amino acids. CDR3 loop: CASGRVAGTDTQYF. The CDR3 DNA follows: TGTGCCAGTGGCCGGGTAGCGGGCACAGATACGCAGTATTTT.

V usage is TRBV18 and J usage is TRBJ1-1; D remains ambiguous. CDR3 length equals 12 residues. V was cut by 4 bases and J by 5 bases, with 8 bases left in between. Germline CDR1 and CDR2: KGHSH and LQKENI. CDR3 sequence: CASSRGLTEAFF. The CDR3 nucleotides are TGTGCCAGCTCACGAGGGTTAACTGAAGCTTTCTTT.

This sequence joins TRBV5-6 and TRBJ2-7, with 8 bases that match TRBD1. CDR3 length: 15 amino acids. Per germline, CDR1 SGHDT and CDR2 YYEEEE. V lost 4 bases and J lost 2; bases outside the gene matches: 8. DNA for the CDR3: TGTGCCAGCAGCCCGAGGGACAGGCGCACCTACGAGCAGTACTTC. Its protein is CASSPRDRRTYEQYF. Full variable domain (missing parts from reference TRBV5-6 and TRBJ2-7): DAGVTQSPTHLIKTRGQQVTLRCSPKSGHDTVSWYQQALGQGPQFIFQYYEEEERQRGNFPDRFSGHQFPNYSSELNVNALLLGDSALYLCASSPRDRRTYEQYFGPGTRLTVT.

The chain is built from TRBV5-1 and TRBJ2-7, with 9 bases that match TRBD1. Losses at the gene ends were 2 bases for V and 5 bases for J; bases not matched to a gene: 11. Germline CDR1 reads SGHRS; CDR2 reads YFSETQ. The length of the CDR3 is 16 residues. The CDR3 DNA is TGCGCCAGCAGCTTCCTTCCGGGACAGGGATTAAACGAGCAGTACTTC. Its translation is CASSFLPGQGLNEQYF. The whole variable domain, remainder taken from reference TRBV5-1 and TRBJ2-7, is KAGVTQTPRYLIKTRGQQVTLSCSPISGHRSVSWYQQTPGQGLQFLFEYFSETQRNKGNFPGRFSGRQFSNSRSEMNVSTLELGDSALYLCASSFLPGQGLNEQYFGPGTRLTVT.